The 22 T cell receptor beta chains given below trace back to one sample, sequenced in a study of blood T cell repertoires in COVID-19. Sequenced by immunoSEQ multiplex PCR; TCRdb stores in-frame clones only, minus some. The table records 30,000 to 40,000 clones, roughly 85% of them present only once. The sample consisted of peripheral blood. These receptors were obtained from a human donor in a cohort sampled during active COVID-19.

This chain connects TRBV2 to TRBJ1-6; possible D gene TRBD1, 6 bases. The CDR3 extends over 15 amino acids. V gave up 6 bases and J gave up 7 bases, with 16 bases separating them. The germline CDR1 and CDR2 sequences are SNHLY and FYNNEI. CDR3: CASRVQDSSNSPLHF. CDR3 DNA: TGTGCCAGCAGAGTTCAGGACAGTTCAAATTCACCCCTCCACTTT.

The rearrangement links TRBV4-2 to TRBJ2-5; 7 bases agree with TRBD1. With V trimmed by 0 bases and J by 5 bases, 6 bases remained unmatched. Germline assignment: CDR1 LGHNA and CDR2 YNFKEQ. There are 15 residues in the CDR3. CDR3 DNA: TGTGCCAGCAGCCAAGATAGGGAGACAGGGGAGACCCAGTACTTC. Its translation is CASSQDRETGETQYF.

The CDR3 region is CASSGQNSNQPQHF. CDR3 sequence (DNA): TGTGCCAGTTCTGGACAGAATAGCAATCAGCCCCAGCATTTT. This rearrangement joins TRBV2 to TRBJ1-5; D might be TRBD1 (6 bases). CDR3 size: 14 residues. CDR1 SNHLY and CDR2 FYNNEI come from the germline V gene. Trimming removed 9 bases at V and 0 bases at J, with 12 bases between.

The chain joins TRBV5-6 to TRBJ1-4, with 8 bases that match TRBD1. Germline V gives CDR1 SGHDT, CDR2 YYEEEE. CDR3 length equals 15 residues. With 1 base clipped from V and 4 bases from J, the junction kept 3 bases outside the gene matches. Here the CDR3 reads CASSLQGAINEKLFF. CDR3 coding DNA: TGTGCCAGCAGCTTGCAGGGGGCCATTAATGAAAAACTGTTTTTT.

The chain joins TRBV7-6 to TRBJ2-7; 8 bases match TRBD2. The V gene's germline CDR1 is SGHVS and CDR2 FNYEAQ. Losses at the gene ends were 0 bases for V and 3 bases for J; bases not matched to a gene: 13. The CDR3 has 18 residues. CDR3 bases: TGTGCCAGCAGCTTAGCGGTTGCGGCGGGGACTAGAAACTACGAGCAGTACTTC. Residues: CASSLAVAAGTRNYEQYF. Looking up the rest from reference TRBV7-6 and TRBJ2-7 gives the full variable domain: GAGVSQSPRYKVTKRGQDVALRCDPISGHVSLYWYRQALGQGPEFLTYFNYEAQQDKSGLPNDRFSAERPEGSISTLTIQRTEQRDSAMYRCASSLAVAAGTRNYEQYFGPGTRLTVT.

The chain is built from TRBV6-5 and TRBJ1-4, with D unresolved. The V and J ends lost 4 bases and 4 bases respectively, with 7 bases between them. This CDR3 spans 13 amino acids. Germline V lookup: CDR1 MNHEY, CDR2 SVGAGI. CDR3 in DNA: TGTGCCAGCAGTTGGCTCCTTAATGAAAAACTGTTTTTT. Translating gives CASSWLLNEKLFF.

The rearrangement uses TRBV3-1 (or the pseudogene TRBV3-2) and TRBJ2-1; tentative D call: TRBD2 (5 bases). CDR1 LGHDT and CDR2 YNNKEL come from the germline V gene (reference sequence). V gave up 2 bases and J gave up 9 bases, with 8 bases separating them. The CDR3 loop spans 12 amino acids. CDR3 sequence reads: CASSQPEGEQFF. CDR3 in DNA: TGTGCCAGCAGCCAACCAGAGGGTGAGCAGTTCTTC.

J is TRBJ2-2 and V is TRBV7-2; D possibly corresponds to TRBD2 (6 bases). Germline CDR1 is SGHTA and CDR2 is FQGNSA. This CDR3 has 15 amino acids. V dropped 8 bases and J dropped 3 bases, with 16 bases sitting between them. The CDR3 bases are TGTGCCAGCCCCGAGGAGGGGAAGGACACCGGGGAGCTGTTTTTT. The encoded protein is CASPEEGKDTGELFF.

J is TRBJ1-3 and V is TRBV9, with D uncertain. V lost 4 bases to trimming and J lost 3 bases, with 2 bases between them. CDR3 size: 11 residues. In germline, CDR1 is SGDLS, CDR2 YYNGEE. In nucleotides, the CDR3 is TGTGCCAGCAGCCATGGAAACACCATATATTTT. It specifies CASSHGNTIYF.

The chain is built from TRBV5-1 and TRBJ1-6; 9 nucleotides align to TRBD1. Germline CDR1 reads SGHRS; CDR2 reads YFSETQ. The CDR3 covers 17 residues. Losses at the gene ends were 4 bases for V and 7 bases for J; bases not matched to a gene: 12. DNA of the CDR3: TGCGCCAGCAGCGTCTGGACAGGGGCCGGGAAGAATTCACCCCTCCACTTT. Its translation is CASSVWTGAGKNSPLHF. The full variable domain, with the rest looked up from reference TRBV5-1 and TRBJ1-6, is KAGVTQTPRYLIKTRGQQVTLSCSPISGHRSVSWYQQTPGQGLQFLFEYFSETQRNKGNFPGRFSGRQFSNSRSEMNVSTLELGDSALYLCASSVWTGAGKNSPLHFGNGTRLTVT.

V and J are TRBV10-2 and TRBJ1-1; D is unresolved. CDR3 size: 12 residues. Trimming left V 3 bases short and J 3 bases short, with 5 bases between. The germline CDR1 and CDR2 sequences are WSHSY and SAAADI. CDR3 sequence (DNA): TGCGCCAGCAGTGATAGCCACACTGAAGCTTTCTTT. Protein: CASSDSHTEAFF.

This chain links TRBV5-8 with TRBJ1-1; tentative D call: TRBD1 (5 bases). Trimming shortened V by 0 bases and J by 10 bases, and 10 bases separated the two germline ends. The CDR3 loop spans 12 amino acids. CDR1 is SGHTS, CDR2 YDEGEE, per germline. As DNA, the CDR3 is TGTGCCAGCAGCTTGGTAGCCCAGGGAGCTTTCTTT. The encoded protein is CASSLVAQGAFF. Using reference TRBV5-8 and TRBJ1-1 for the parts outside the CDR3, the full variable domain is EAGVTQSPTHLIKTRGQQATLRCSPISGHTSVYWYQQALGLGLQFLLWYDEGEERNRGNFPPRFSGRQFPNYSSELNVNALELEDSALYLCASSLVAQGAFFGQGTRLTVV.

The genes are TRBV19 and TRBJ2-5; 13 bases agree with TRBD2. The CDR3 sequence is 15 residues long. Germline assignment: CDR1 LNHDA and CDR2 SQIVND (reference sequence). J lost 6 bases, V lost 6 bases, and 7 bases had no gene match. Here the CDR3 reads CASRLAGGVGQTQYF. The CDR3 DNA sequence: TGTGCCAGTAGACTAGCGGGAGGGGTAGGGCAGACCCAGTACTTC.

The chain uses TRBV7-8 and TRBJ2-1, with a possible D match to TRBD2 (5 bases). There are 16 residues in the CDR3. V shed 5 bases and J shed 4 bases, with 18 bases lying between them. The V gene's germline CDR1 is SGHVS and CDR2 FQNEAQ. The DNA of the CDR3 is TGTGCCAGCAGCCGAGCCCCGGGGAGCTCGTACAATGAGCAGTTCTTC. It translates to CASSRAPGSSYNEQFF.

This sequence joins TRBV4-1 and TRBJ1-1; 7 nucleotides agree with TRBD1. The germline V gene has CDR1 MGHRA and CDR2 YSYEKL. Germline trimming cut 6 bases from V and 4 bases from J; bases unmatched to any gene: 11. The CDR3 sequence is 15 residues long. The DNA for the CDR3 is TGCGCCAGCAGAAACGAAGGGGGCGGCGGCACTGAAGCTTTCTTT. It is translated as CASRNEGGGGTEAFF.

The chain recombines TRBV2 with TRBJ2-1; maybe TRBD1 (5 bases). This CDR3 spans 14 amino acids. Germline loops: CDR1 SNHLY, CDR2 FYNNEI. V was trimmed by 10 bases and J by 2 bases, leaving 15 bases between them. The CDR3: CANLQGRAYNEQFF. The CDR3 nucleotides read TGTGCCAACCTCCAGGGCCGTGCCTACAATGAGCAGTTCTTC.

The CDR3 DNA reads as TGTGCCAGCAGTCTGGAGAGATACGAGCAGTACTTC. Translating it yields CASSLERYEQYF. The rearrangement uses TRBV11-2 and TRBJ2-7; D not certain. Germline values: CDR1 SGHAT, CDR2 FQNNGV. The CDR3 is 12 amino acids. The V gene lost 6 bases and the J gene lost 4 bases, with 10 bases spanning the gap. Filled out from reference TRBV11-2 and TRBJ2-7, the complete variable domain reads EAGVAQSPRYKIIEKRQSVAFWCNPISGHATLYWYQQILGQGPKLLIQFQNNGVVDDSQLPKDRFSAERLKGVDSTLKIQPAKLEDSAVYLCASSLERYEQYFGPGTRLTVT.

The chain carries TRBV3-1 (or the pseudogene TRBV3-2) and TRBJ1-4; 8 positions match TRBD1. V gave up 4 bases and J gave up 7 bases; unmatched junction bases: 8. CDR1 and CDR2 (germline): LGHDT, YNNKEL (reference sequence). The CDR3 has 15 amino acids. The CDR3 nucleotides read TGTGCCAGCAGCCGGAGGCAACAGGGGGGTGAAAAACTGTTTTTT. Translating it yields CASSRRQQGGEKLFF.

The chain is built from TRBV10-3 and TRBJ2-3; perhaps TRBD1 as D (5 bases). V dropped 2 bases and J dropped 11 bases, with 8 bases sitting between them. The V gene's germline CDR1 is ENHRY and CDR2 SYGVKD. The CDR3 loop spans 11 amino acids. CDR3 nucleotide sequence: TGTGCCATCAGTGAGGGGGCCCAGCAGTATTTT. It is translated as CAISEGAQQYF.

This clone was found a few times. This chain connects TRBV25-1 to TRBJ2-7; a possible D gene is TRBD1 (6 bases). CDR3 length: 16 residues. Trimming shortened V by 1 base and J by 3 bases, and 16 bases separated the two germline ends. Germline V CDR1 and CDR2: MGHDK, SYGVNS. CDR3 amino acids: CASSEWGQGKRYEQYF. The CDR3 DNA follows: TGTGCCAGCAGTGAATGGGGTCAGGGGAAGCGCTACGAGCAGTACTTC.

The genes are TRBV6-5 and TRBJ1-2; the match to TRBD1 covers 8 bases. The CDR3 totals 14 residues. Trimming took 5 bases from V and 2 from J; bases not matched to a gene: 4. Germline V gene lookup returns CDR1 MNHEY and CDR2 SVGAGI. DNA of the CDR3: TGTGCCAGCAGTCAACGGGACAGGAACTATGGCTACACCTTC. Its translation is CASSQRDRNYGYTF.

The chain combines TRBV5-6 with TRBJ1-2; D may be TRBD1 (6 bases). Trimming removed 3 bases from V and 2 bases from J, with 14 bases in between. Germline loops: CDR1 SGHDT, CDR2 YYEEEE. This CDR3 has 15 residues. The CDR3 region is CASSSTPTGNYGYTF. The CDR3 DNA is TGTGCCAGCAGCTCCACCCCCACAGGGAACTATGGCTACACCTTC.